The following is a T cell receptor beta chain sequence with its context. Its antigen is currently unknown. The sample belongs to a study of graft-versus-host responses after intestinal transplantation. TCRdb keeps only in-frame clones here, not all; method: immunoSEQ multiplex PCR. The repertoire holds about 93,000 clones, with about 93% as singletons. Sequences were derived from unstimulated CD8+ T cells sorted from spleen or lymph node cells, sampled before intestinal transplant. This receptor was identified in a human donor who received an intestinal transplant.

The chain's CDR3 is CASSTAQGQETQYF. The CDR3 region has the DNA TGTGCCAGTAGTACTGCACAGGGCCAAGAGACCCAGTACTTC. The genes are TRBV19 and TRBJ2-5; D might be TRBD1 (6 bases). V lost 4 bases to trimming and J lost 1 base, with 10 bases between them. The germline CDR1 and CDR2 sequences are LNHDA and SQIVND (reference sequence). The CDR3 spans 14 residues. The variable domain in full, with the rest retrieved from reference TRBV19 and TRBJ2-5, is DGGITQSPKYLFRKEGQNVTLSCEQNLNHDAMYWYRQDPGQGLRLIYYSQIVNDFQKGDIAEGYSVSREKKESFPLTVTSAQKNPTAFYLCASSTAQGQETQYFGPGTRLLVL.